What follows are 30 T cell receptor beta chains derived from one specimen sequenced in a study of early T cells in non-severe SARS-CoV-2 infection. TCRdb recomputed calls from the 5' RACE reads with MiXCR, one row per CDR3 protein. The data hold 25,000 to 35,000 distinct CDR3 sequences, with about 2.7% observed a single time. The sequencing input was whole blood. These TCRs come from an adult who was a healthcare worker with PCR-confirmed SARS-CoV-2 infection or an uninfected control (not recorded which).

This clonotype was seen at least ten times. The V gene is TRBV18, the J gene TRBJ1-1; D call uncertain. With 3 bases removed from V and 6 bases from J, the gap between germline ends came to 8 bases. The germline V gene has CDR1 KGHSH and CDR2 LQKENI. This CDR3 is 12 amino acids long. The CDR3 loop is CASSPDWAEAFF. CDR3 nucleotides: TGTGCCAGCTCACCGGATTGGGCTGAAGCTTTCTTT.

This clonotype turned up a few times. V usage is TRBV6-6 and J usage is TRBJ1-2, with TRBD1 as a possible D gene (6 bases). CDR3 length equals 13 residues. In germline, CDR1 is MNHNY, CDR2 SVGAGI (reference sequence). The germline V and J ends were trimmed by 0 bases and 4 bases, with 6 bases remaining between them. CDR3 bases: TGTGCCAGCAGTTACTCGGACAGCTATGGCTACACCTTC. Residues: CASSYSDSYGYTF.

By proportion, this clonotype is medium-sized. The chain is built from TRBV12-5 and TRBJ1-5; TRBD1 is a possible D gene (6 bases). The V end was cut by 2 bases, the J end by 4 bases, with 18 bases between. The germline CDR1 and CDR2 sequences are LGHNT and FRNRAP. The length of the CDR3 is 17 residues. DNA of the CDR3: TGTGCTAGTGGTTTGAGGGGGTGGGACGGCCAAAATCAGCCCCAGCATTTT. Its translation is CASGLRGWDGQNQPQHF.

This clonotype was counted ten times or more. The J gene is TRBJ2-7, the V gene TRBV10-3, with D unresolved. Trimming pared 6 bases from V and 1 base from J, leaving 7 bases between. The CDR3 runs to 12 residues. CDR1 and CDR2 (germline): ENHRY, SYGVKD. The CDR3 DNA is TGTGCCATCAGCCGAACGTCCTACGAGCAGTACGTC. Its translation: CAISRTSYEQYV.

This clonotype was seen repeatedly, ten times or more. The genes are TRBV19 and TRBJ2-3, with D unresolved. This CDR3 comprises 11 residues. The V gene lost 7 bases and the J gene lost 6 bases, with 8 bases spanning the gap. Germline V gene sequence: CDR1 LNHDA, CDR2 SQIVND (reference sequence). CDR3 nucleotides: TGTGCCAGTAAACAGAAGGATACGCAGTATTTT. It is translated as CASKQKDTQYF.

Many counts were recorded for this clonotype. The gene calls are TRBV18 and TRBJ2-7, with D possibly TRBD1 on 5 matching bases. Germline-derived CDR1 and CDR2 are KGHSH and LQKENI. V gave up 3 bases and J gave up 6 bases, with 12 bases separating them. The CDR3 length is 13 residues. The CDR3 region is CASSPQGVGEQYV. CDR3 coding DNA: TGTGCCAGCTCACCCCAGGGTGTAGGCGAGCAGTACGTC.

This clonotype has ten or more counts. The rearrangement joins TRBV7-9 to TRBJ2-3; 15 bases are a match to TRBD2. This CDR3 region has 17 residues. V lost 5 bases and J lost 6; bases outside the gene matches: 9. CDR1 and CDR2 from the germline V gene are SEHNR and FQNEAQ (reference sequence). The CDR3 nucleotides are TGTGCCAGCAGCCCTGGACTAGCGGGGGGGACCTACGATACGCAGTATTTT. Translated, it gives CASSPGLAGGTYDTQYF.

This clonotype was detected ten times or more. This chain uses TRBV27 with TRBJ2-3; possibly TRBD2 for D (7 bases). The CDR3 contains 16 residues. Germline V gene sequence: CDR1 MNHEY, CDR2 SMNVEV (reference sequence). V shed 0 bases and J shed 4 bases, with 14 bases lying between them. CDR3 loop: CASSLSHWEGADTQYF. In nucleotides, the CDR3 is TGTGCCAGCAGTTTATCTCATTGGGAGGGGGCAGATACGCAGTATTTT.

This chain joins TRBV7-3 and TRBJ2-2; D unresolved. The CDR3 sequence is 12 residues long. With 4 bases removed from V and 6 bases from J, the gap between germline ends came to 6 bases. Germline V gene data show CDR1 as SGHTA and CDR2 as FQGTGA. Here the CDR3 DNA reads TGTGCCAGCAGCTCAGTATCCGGGGAGCTGTTTTTT. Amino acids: CASSSVSGELFF.

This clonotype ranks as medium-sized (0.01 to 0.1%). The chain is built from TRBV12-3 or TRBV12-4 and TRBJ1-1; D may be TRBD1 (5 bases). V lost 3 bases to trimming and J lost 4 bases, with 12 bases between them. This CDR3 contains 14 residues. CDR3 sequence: CASSFRGEGTEAFF. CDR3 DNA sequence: TGTGCCAGCAGTTTCCGGGGGGAGGGCACTGAAGCTTTCTTT.

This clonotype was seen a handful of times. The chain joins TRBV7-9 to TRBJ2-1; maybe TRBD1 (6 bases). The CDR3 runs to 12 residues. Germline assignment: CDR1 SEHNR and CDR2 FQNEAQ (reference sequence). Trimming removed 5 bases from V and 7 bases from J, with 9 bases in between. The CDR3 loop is CASSPGTNEQFF. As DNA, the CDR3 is TGTGCCAGCAGCCCGGGGACAAATGAGCAGTTCTTC.

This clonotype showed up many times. The CDR3 nucleotides are TGTGCCAGTAGTATACGGAGGGACGACTATGGCTACACCTTC. Translating gives CASSIRRDDYGYTF. The gene calls are TRBV19 and TRBJ1-2; D perhaps matches TRBD1 (5 bases). V lost 2 bases and J 3 bases, leaving 10 bases between the germline ends. The germline CDR1 and CDR2 sequences are LNHDA and SQIVND (reference sequence). CDR3 length: 14 residues.

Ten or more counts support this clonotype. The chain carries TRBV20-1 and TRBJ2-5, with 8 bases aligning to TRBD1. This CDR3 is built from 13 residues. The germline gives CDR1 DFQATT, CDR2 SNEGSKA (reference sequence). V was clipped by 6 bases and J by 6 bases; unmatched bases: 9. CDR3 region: CSARYRGDKTQYF. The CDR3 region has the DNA TGCAGTGCAAGATACAGGGGGGACAAGACCCAGTACTTC.

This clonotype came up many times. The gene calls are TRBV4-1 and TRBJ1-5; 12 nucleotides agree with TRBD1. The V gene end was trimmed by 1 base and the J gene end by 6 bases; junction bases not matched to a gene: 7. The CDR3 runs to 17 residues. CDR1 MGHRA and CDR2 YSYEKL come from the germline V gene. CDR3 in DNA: TGCGCCAGCAGCCAAGCAGGGGGACAGGGGGCAACTCAGCCCCAGCATTTT. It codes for CASSQAGGQGATQPQHF.

CDR3 loop: CSVDMPRANEQFF. The DNA for the CDR3 is TGCAGCGTTGATATGCCCCGCGCGAATGAGCAGTTCTTC. V usage is TRBV29-1 and J usage is TRBJ2-1, with D unresolved. Trimming stripped 3 bases from V and 7 bases from J, with 13 bases between. The CDR3 extends over 13 amino acids. CDR1 is SQVTM, CDR2 ANQGSEA, per germline.

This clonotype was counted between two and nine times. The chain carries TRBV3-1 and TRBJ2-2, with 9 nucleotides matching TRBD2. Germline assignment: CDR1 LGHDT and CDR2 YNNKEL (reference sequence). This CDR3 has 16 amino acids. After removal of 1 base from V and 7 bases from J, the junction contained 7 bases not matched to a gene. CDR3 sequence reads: CASSQGGTSYVGELFF. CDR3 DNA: TGTGCCAGCAGCCAAGGAGGGACTAGCTATGTCGGGGAGCTGTTTTTT.

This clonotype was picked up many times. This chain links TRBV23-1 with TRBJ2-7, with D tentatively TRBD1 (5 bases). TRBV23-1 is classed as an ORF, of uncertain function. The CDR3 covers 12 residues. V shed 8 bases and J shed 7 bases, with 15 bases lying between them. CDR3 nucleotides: TGCGCCAGCGGCCACCCAGGGTGGGAGCAGTACGTC. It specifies CASGHPGWEQYV.

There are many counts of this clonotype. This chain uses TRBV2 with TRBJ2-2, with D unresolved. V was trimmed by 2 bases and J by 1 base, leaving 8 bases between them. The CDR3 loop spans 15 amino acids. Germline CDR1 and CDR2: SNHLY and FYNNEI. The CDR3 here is CASSESKVNTGELFF. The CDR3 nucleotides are TGTGCCAGCAGTGAATCGAAGGTGAACACCGGGGAGCTGTTTTTT.

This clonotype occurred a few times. In DNA form, the CDR3 reads TGTGCCAGCAGCTTAAGTCCGAGCTCCTACAATGAGCAGTTCTTC. Protein product: CASSLSPSSYNEQFF. V gene TRBV7-3 combines with J gene TRBJ2-1; D uncertain. Germline lookup yields CDR1 SGHTA and CDR2 FQGTGA. The V and J ends lost 1 base and 0 bases respectively, with 7 bases between them. This CDR3 is 15 amino acids long.

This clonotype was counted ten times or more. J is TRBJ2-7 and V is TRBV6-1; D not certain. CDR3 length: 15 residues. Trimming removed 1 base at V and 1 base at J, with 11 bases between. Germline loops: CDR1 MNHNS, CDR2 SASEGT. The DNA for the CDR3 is TGTGCCAGCAGTGAAGGCAGCCCTAGTTCCTACGAGCAGTACGTC. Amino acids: CASSEGSPSSYEQYV.

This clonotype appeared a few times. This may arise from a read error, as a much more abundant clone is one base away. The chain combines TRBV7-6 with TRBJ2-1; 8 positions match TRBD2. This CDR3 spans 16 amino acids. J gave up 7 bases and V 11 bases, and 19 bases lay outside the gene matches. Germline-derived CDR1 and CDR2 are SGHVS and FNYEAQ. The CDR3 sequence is CAGTNSGTSFRNEQFF. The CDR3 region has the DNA TGTGCCGGCACCAACTCCGGGACTAGTTTCCGGAATGAGCAGTTCTTC.

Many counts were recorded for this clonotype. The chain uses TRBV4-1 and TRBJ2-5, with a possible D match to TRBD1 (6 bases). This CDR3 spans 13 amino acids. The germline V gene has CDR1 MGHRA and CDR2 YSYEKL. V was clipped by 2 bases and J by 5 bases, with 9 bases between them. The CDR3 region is CASSQTQGETQYF. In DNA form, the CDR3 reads TGCGCCAGCAGCCAAACGCAGGGGGAGACCCAGTACTTC.

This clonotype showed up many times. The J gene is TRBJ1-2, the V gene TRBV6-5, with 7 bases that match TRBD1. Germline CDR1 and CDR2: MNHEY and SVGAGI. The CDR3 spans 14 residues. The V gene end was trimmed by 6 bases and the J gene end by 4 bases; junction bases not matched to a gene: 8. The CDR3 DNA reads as TGTGCCAGCAGCCCGGGACAGTCCCGCTATGGCTACACCTTC. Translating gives CASSPGQSRYGYTF.

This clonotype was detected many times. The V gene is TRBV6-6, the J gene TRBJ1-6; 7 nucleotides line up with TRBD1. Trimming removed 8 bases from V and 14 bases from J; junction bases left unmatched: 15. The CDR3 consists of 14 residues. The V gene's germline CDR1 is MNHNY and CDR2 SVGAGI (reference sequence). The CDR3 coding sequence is TGTGCCAGCCGGGGGGAGGGGGCGAGGGGAGCCCTCCACTTT. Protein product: CASRGEGARGALHF.

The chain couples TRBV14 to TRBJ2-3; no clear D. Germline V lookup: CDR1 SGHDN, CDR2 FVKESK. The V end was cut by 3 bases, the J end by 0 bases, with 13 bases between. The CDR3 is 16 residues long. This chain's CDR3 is CASSQKNRYSTDTQYF. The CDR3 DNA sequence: TGTGCCAGCAGCCAGAAAAACCGTTACAGCACAGATACGCAGTATTTT.

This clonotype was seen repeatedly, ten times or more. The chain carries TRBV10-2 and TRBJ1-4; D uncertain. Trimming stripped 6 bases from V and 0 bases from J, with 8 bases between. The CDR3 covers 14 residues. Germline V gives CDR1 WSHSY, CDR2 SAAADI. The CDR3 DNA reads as TGCGCCAGCAGACAACAGACAACTAATGAAAAACTGTTTTTT. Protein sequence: CASRQQTTNEKLFF.

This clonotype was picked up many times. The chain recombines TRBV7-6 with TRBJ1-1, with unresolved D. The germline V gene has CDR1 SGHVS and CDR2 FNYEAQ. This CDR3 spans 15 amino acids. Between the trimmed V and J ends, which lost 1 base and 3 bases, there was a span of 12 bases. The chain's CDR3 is CASSLGVGFDTEAFF. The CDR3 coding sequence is TGTGCCAGCAGCTTAGGGGTAGGGTTCGACACTGAAGCTTTCTTT.

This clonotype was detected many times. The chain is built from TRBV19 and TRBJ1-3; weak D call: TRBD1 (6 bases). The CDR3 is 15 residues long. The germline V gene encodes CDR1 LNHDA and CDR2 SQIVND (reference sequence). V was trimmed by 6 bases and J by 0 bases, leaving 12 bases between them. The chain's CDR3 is CASSHDRSSGNTIYF. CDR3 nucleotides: TGTGCCAGTAGCCACGACAGGAGCTCTGGAAACACCATATATTTT.

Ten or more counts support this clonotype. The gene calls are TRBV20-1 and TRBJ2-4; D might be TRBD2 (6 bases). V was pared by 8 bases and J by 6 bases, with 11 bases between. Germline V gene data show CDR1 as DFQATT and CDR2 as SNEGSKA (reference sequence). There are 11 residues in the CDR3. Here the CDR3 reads CSFLEGNIQYF. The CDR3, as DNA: TGCAGTTTTTTGGAGGGAAACATTCAGTACTTC.

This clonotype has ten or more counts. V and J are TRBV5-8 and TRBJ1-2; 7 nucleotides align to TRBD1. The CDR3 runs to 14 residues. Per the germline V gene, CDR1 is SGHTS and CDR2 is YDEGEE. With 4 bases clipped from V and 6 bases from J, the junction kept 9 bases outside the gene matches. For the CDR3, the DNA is TGTGCCAGCAGCCCAACGGACAGGATACATGGCTACACCTTC. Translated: CASSPTDRIHGYTF.